This T cell receptor beta chain derives from a study of T cell clonotyping in hematopoietic cell transplantation. The protocol was immunoSEQ multiplex PCR, while the TCRdb copy is restricted to in-frame clones and leaves out a portion. The table lists about 13,000 clones, 75% to 95% of them singletons, with 1.2% in the top ten. Findings and limits, study-wide: Cells were unsorted, so CD4 and CD8 contributions were not separated. Broader posttransplant TCR repertoire diversity was predicted by graft donor and pretransplant recipient Inverse Simpson Index values. At the given depth, recipient repertoires were over 95% de novo clonotypes.

To note about this clone: Its antigen remains unidentified.

This CDR3 region has 15 residues. V shed 0 bases and J 3 bases; nucleotides not matched to a gene: 2. Germline CDR1 is SGDLS and CDR2 is YYNGEE. The sequence was collected from a young man in good health. Some clones in this sample may be carry-over from other donors' samples. Sequences were obtained from peripheral blood mononuclear cells. The chain employs TRBV9 and TRBJ2-2; 7 nucleotides align to TRBD1. CDR3 residues: CASSVVQGDTGELFF. The CDR3 nucleotides are TGTGCCAGCAGCGTAGTGCAGGGGGACACCGGGGAGCTGTTTTTT.